The 20 T cell receptor beta chains presented below share a single source sample, sequenced in a study of tumor-infiltrating lymphocytes in primary liver carcinoma. A primer in the constant region served to generate TCR beta cDNA from approximately 450 ng of total RNA. What produced the TCR beta libraries was three nested multiplex PCR rounds using slightly modified ARM-PCR. It was with TRBV1-TRBV30 forward primers and a C-beta reverse primer that the first two PCR rounds were run, at around 11 cycles each. MiXCR, run by TCRdb on the multiplex PCR reads, gives a single entry per CDR3 protein. The sample yields about 200,000 distinct CDR3 sequences, less than 75% seen once. The study extracted blood RNA from unsorted whole blood and also extracted germline DNA. What was sequenced was peripheral blood. All receptors derive from an older woman with primary liver carcinoma and hepatitis B virus infection.

The chain couples TRBV11-2 to TRBJ2-1; 9 nucleotides line up with TRBD2. CDR3 length: 14 amino acids. Germline CDR1 and CDR2: SGHAT and FQNNGV. DNA for the CDR3: TGTATCAGCAGAACTAGCGGGCTTGACAATGAGCAGTTCTTC. It translates to CISRTSGLDNEQFF.

The chain joins TRBV5-1 to TRBJ1-2; TRBD1 matches at 8 bases. CDR1 is SGHRS and CDR2 is YFSETQ in the germline V gene. The CDR3 spans 14 residues. J lost 4 bases, V lost 0 bases, and 2 bases had no gene match. For the CDR3, the DNA is TGCGCCAGCAGCTTGGGGACAGGGCCCTATGGCTACACCTTC. The encoded protein is CASSLGTGPYGYTF.

About this clonotype: One end of the junction varies from germline; a read error may be responsible. The rearrangement links TRBV6-5 to TRBJ2-7, with D possibly TRBD2 on 5 matching bases. This CDR3 has 18 amino acids. The germline V gene encodes CDR1 MNHEY and CDR2 SVGAGI. The DNA for the CDR3 is TGTGCCTGCAGCGGACCAGATCAAACACCTCCATTCTCCTACGAGCAGTACTTC. This gives the protein CACSGPDQTPPFSYEQYF.

The chain uses TRBV28 and TRBJ2-1; D possibly corresponds to TRBD2 (5 bases). V was cut by 5 bases and J by 3 bases, with 14 bases left in between. The CDR3 length is 15 residues. Per the germline V gene, CDR1 is MDHEN and CDR2 is SYDVKM. CDR3 sequence: CASSPTEGYYNEQFF. CDR3 sequence (DNA): TGTGCCAGCAGTCCAACAGAGGGCTACTACAATGAGCAGTTCTTC. Complete variable domain (other parts from reference TRBV28 and TRBJ2-1): DVKVTQSSRYLVKRTGEKVFLECVQDMDHENMFWYRQDPGLGLRLIYFSYDVKMKEKGDIPEGYSVSREKKERFSLILESASTNQTSMYLCASSPTEGYYNEQFFGPGTRLTVL.

The chain uses TRBV6-1 and TRBJ2-6; D uncertain. This CDR3 has 15 residues. Deletions cut 7 bases from V and 0 bases from J, with 10 bases between. Germline V gene data show CDR1 as MNHNS and CDR2 as SASEGT. CDR3 coding DNA: TGTGCCAGCAAGTACGACCACTCTGGGGCCAACGTCCTGACTTTC. This sequence encodes CASKYDHSGANVLTF.

A remark on this clonotype: This may be a read error: a much more frequent sequence differs by one nucleotide. The chain couples TRBV6-2 or TRBV6-3 to TRBJ1-1; D unclear. The germline V gene has CDR1 MNHEY and CDR2 SVGEGT. The CDR3 totals 12 residues. The CDR3 sequence is CASSSTVIEASF. CDR3 nucleotides: TGTGCCAGCAGTTCGACGGTAATTGAAGCTTCCTTT.

This clonotype was seen a few times. The genes are TRBV20-1 and TRBJ1-1, with 11 bases identical to TRBD1. Germline loops: CDR1 DFQATT, CDR2 SNEGSKA (reference sequence). CDR3 length: 14 residues. DNA of the CDR3: TGCAGCCGGACAGGGGGCAATTTTAACACTGAAGCTTTCTTT. It encodes CSRTGGNFNTEAFF.

About this clonotype: A read error may be the cause here, since a much bigger clone is one base away. The chain couples TRBV28 to TRBJ1-2, with a weak D call TRBD1 (6 bases). Between the trimmed V and J ends, which lost 5 bases and 7 bases, there was a span of 29 bases. This CDR3 contains 18 residues. The germline V gene encodes CDR1 MDHEN and CDR2 SYDVKM. The CDR3 sequence: CASSHVLRDKQIRSGYTF. CDR3 DNA sequence: TGTGCCAGCAGTCACGTATTGCGGGACAAGCAGATCAGGAGTGGCTACACCTTC.

Turning to this clonotype: A much larger clone lies one base from this, so it may be a read error. CDR3 coding DNA: TGTGCCAGCAGCCCACTAGGCAGCTGGACGGGCGACTACACCTTC. It encodes CASSPLGSWTGDYTF. V and J are TRBV11-2 and TRBJ1-2; no clear D. Germline-derived CDR1 and CDR2 are SGHAT and FQNNGV. This CDR3 region has 15 residues. Trimming took off 5 bases at V and 10 bases at J, with 23 bases between the two ends.

This clonotype showed up many times. The V call is TRBV6-5, the J call TRBJ2-1; the match to TRBD1 covers 7 bases. Trimming took 2 bases from V and 8 from J; bases not matched to a gene: 9. Germline values: CDR1 MNHEY, CDR2 SVGAGI. The CDR3 has 15 residues. As DNA, the CDR3 is TGTGCCAGCAGTTACAACCGGGACAGTACATATGAGCAGTTCTTC. Its protein is CASSYNRDSTYEQFF.

On this clonotype itself: A clone one base away is much larger, so this may be a read error. V gene TRBV6-2 or TRBV6-3 combines with J gene TRBJ2-7; weak D call: TRBD2 (6 bases). The CDR3 has 16 residues. From germline, CDR1 is MNHEY and CDR2 SVGEGT. In nucleotides, the CDR3 is TGTGACAGCAGTGCGAGCCGGGACTTTATACCTACGGAGCAGTACTTC. This sequence encodes CDSSASRDFIPTEQYF.

Details on this clonotype: A much larger clone lies one base from this, so it may be a read error. The chain carries TRBV29-1 and TRBJ2-7, with 7 positions matching TRBD1. CDR3 length equals 11 residues. Germline CDR1 SQVTM, CDR2 ANQGSEA. The CDR3, as DNA: TGCAACCATACACAGGGGTACGAGCAGTACTTC. The encoded protein is CNHTQGYEQYF.

This clonotype was detected many times. This rearrangement joins TRBV11-2 to TRBJ1-1; D is unresolved. Germline CDR1 reads SGHAT; CDR2 reads FQNNGV. The germline V and J ends were trimmed by 3 bases and 1 base, with 3 bases remaining between them. The CDR3 length is 12 residues. DNA for the CDR3: TGTGCCAGCAGCTTCACGAACACTGAAGCTTTCTTT. Amino acid sequence: CASSFTNTEAFF.

V usage is TRBV11-1 and J usage is TRBJ1-5; 7 positions match TRBD1. Germline-derived CDR1 and CDR2 are SGHAT and FQDESV (reference sequence). The CDR3 is made up of 14 amino acids. V trimming: 4 bases; J trimming: 10 bases; junction bases outside the gene matches: 10. For the CDR3, the DNA is TGTGCCAGCAGCTCGGGACAGCGGAACCAACCCCAGCATTTT. This encodes CASSSGQRNQPQHF. The whole variable domain, filled in from reference TRBV11-1 and TRBJ1-5, reads EAEVAQSPRYKITEKSQAVAFWCDPISGHATLYWYRQILGQGPELLVQFQDESVVDDSQLPKDRFSAERLKGVDSTLKIQPAELGDSAMYLCASSSGQRNQPQHFGDGTRLSIL.

This clonotype was counted ten times or more. CDR3 in amino acids: CSASGVTSGIQETQYF. CDR3 sequence (DNA): TGCAGCGCCTCTGGCGTGACTAGCGGAATTCAAGAGACCCAGTACTTC. V usage is TRBV29-1 and J usage is TRBJ2-5; 9 nucleotides align to TRBD2. In germline, CDR1 is SQVTM, CDR2 ANQGSEA. Losses at the gene ends were 7 bases for V and 2 bases for J; bases not matched to a gene: 14. The CDR3 is 16 residues long.

The table lists this clonotype with many counts. CDR3 region: CASRTGTVVYEQYF. The CDR3 nucleotides read TGTGCCAGCAGGACCGGGACGGTAGTCTACGAGCAGTACTTC. The V gene is TRBV6-5, the J gene TRBJ2-7; either TRBD1 or TRBD2 may supply D (5 bases each). Trimming pared 6 bases from V and 3 bases from J, leaving 15 bases between. Germline V gene data show CDR1 as MNHEY and CDR2 as SVGAGI. CDR3 size: 14 residues.

The chain employs TRBV6-5 and TRBJ2-1; D ambiguous. CDR1 MNHEY and CDR2 SVGAGI come from the germline V gene. CDR3 length: 18 residues. With 0 bases removed from V and 7 bases from J, the gap between germline ends came to 22 bases. CDR3 bases: TGTGCCAGCAGTTACTCAAGAATGTTCAGGAGCTTCTATAATGAGCAGTTCTTC. This codes for CASSYSRMFRSFYNEQFF.

This clonotype showed up just once. Likely a read error: the CDR3 ends without its conserved phenylalanine or tryptophan. The CDR3 DNA sequence: TGTGCCTGGAGTACGTCAGCGGGAGGAAAAGAGCAGTACTCC. Residues: CAWSTSAGGKEQYS. V usage is TRBV30 and J usage is TRBJ2-7, with 9 bases aligning to TRBD2. The length of the CDR3 is 14 residues. From germline, CDR1 is GTSNPN and CDR2 SVGIG (reference sequence). The junction had 9 bases not matched to a gene; V was cut back by 2 bases and J by 7 bases.

About this clonotype itself: This may arise from a read error, as a much more abundant clone is one base away. This rearrangement joins TRBV19 to TRBJ2-1; TRBD1 is a possible D gene (7 bases). V was trimmed by 10 bases and J by 9 bases, leaving 13 bases between them. The CDR3 has 11 residues. Germline V CDR1 and CDR2: LNHDA, SQIVND (reference sequence). CDR3 DNA: TGTGCCATGAACAGGGGAGGTGAGCAGTTCTTC. Amino acids: CAMNRGGEQFF.

About this clonotype itself: A much bigger clone sits one base away, suggesting this may be a read error. V and J are TRBV6-5 and TRBJ1-2; D unresolved. Germline V gene lookup returns CDR1 MNHEY and CDR2 SVGAGI. CDR3 length: 15 residues. As DNA, the CDR3 is TGTGTCAGCAGTTACTCAGCTGGCGGGAGCTATGGCTACACCTTC. It encodes CVSSYSAGGSYGYTF.